This is a list of T cell receptor beta chains from one sample in a study of cytomegalovirus exposure and HLA in healthy donors. Assay used: immunoSEQ multiplex PCR; TCRdb lists only in-frame clones, some missing. In the table there are 120,000 or so clones, roughly nine tenths of which are singletons. Sequenced sample: PBMCs. Receptors were obtained from a woman aged 18-29 years in good health and CMV-seronegative. CDR3s include the opening cysteine and the closing phenylalanine or tryptophan. The order of the fields is D gene, clone size, J gene, V gene, CDR3 DNA, CDR3 protein. A D gene is named only where the DNA matches it firmly. Some rows mark clone size as missing; the rest say once, few, many or name a class of expanded clone.

TRBD2 | - | TRBJ2-1 | TRBV27 | TGTGCCAGCAGTTCACCGGGGGGGCCCTACAATGAGCAGTTCTTC | CASSSPGGPYNEQFF
TRBD1 | - | TRBJ2-1 | TRBV28 | TGTGCCAGCCCTTCCCCGGACAGGGGGGGCTACAATGAGCAGTTCTTC | CASPSPDRGGYNEQFF
- | - | TRBJ2-2 | TRBV7-2 | TGTGCCAGCAGCCCACACGCCGGGGAGCTGTTTTTT | CASSPHAGELFF
- | - | TRBJ2-7 | TRBV28 | TGTGCCAGCAGTACTCAGGGGGGAGCCTACGAGCAGTACTTC | CASSTQGGAYEQYF
- | few | TRBJ1-5 | TRBV21-1 | TGTGCCAGCAGCAAACTAAAGGGACGGGAGCCCGATAGCAATCAGCCCCAGCATTTT | CASSKLKGREPDSNQPQHF
TRBD2 | - | TRBJ2-7 | TRBV30 | TGTGCCTGGAGTTTTACGACGGGGGGACCCTACGAGCAGTACTTC | CAWSFTTGGPYEQYF
- | - | TRBJ1-5 | TRBV27 | TGTGCCAGCCGAAGCGTACAGGGTCGGCAGCCCCAGCATTTT | CASRSVQGRQPQHF
- | - | TRBJ2-1 | TRBV7-9 | TGTGCCAGCAGCTTACCACAAAAATCCTCCTACAATGAGCAGTTCTTC | CASSLPQKSSYNEQFF
TRBD1 | - | TRBJ2-2 | TRBV6-1 | TGTGCCAGCATAAACCGGGACAGGGTTACCGGGGAGCTGTTTTTT | CASINRDRVTGELFF
TRBD1 | - | TRBJ2-3 | TRBV5-4 | TGTGCCAGCAGCCCGACAGGGACAGGGCGGTGGTATGTGCAGTATTTT | CASSPTGTGRWYVQYF
- | - | TRBJ1-5 | TRBV4-1 | TGCGCCAGCAGCCAGACAGGTCCCAATCAGCCCCAGCATTTT | CASSQTGPNQPQHF
- | - | TRBJ2-5 | TRBV11-1 | TGTGCCAGCAGCGTCCACAGGGAGGAGACCCAGTACTTC | CASSVHREETQYF
TRBD1 | - | TRBJ1-2 | TRBV5-4 | TGTGCCAGCAGCTTGGGGGACAGGTCGGGCTATGGCTACACCTTC | CASSLGDRSGYGYTF